This entry lists 17 T cell receptor beta chains sequenced from one sample in a study of blood T cell repertoires in COVID-19. Measured with immunoSEQ multiplex PCR; TCRdb has only the in-frame clones, and not every one. The sample holds around 150,000 clones, around 84% seen once. The sequencing sample was made of peripheral blood. These receptors came from a woman older than 75 with acute or convalescent COVID-19.

The V gene is TRBV2, the J gene TRBJ2-2, with 9 bases identical to TRBD1. CDR1 SNHLY and CDR2 FYNNEI come from the germline V gene. With V trimmed by 8 bases and J by 3 bases, 4 bases remained unmatched. This CDR3 has 14 amino acids. Here the CDR3 DNA reads TGTGCCAGCGGAGACAGGGGGGACACCGGGGAGCTGTTTTTT. It codes for CASGDRGDTGELFF.

The V and J genes are TRBV7-2 and TRBJ1-4, with a possible D match to TRBD1 (6 bases). CDR1 is SGHTA, CDR2 FQGNSA, per germline. Trimming removed 5 bases from V and 3 bases from J, with 13 bases in between. There are 15 residues in the CDR3. This CDR3 is CASSPIQGPNEKLFF. The DNA of the CDR3 is TGTGCCAGCAGCCCCATACAGGGACCTAATGAAAAACTGTTTTTT.

This chain joins TRBV4-2 and TRBJ1-1, with 8 positions matching TRBD1. This CDR3 comprises 13 residues. V lost 5 bases to trimming and J lost 4 bases; unmatched junction nucleotides: 3. Looked up from germline, CDR1 is LGHNA and CDR2 is YNFKEQ. CDR3 sequence (DNA): TGTGCCAGCAGCGCACAGGGGGGCACTGAAGCTTTCTTT. Its translation: CASSAQGGTEAFF.

In its sample, this clone was seen once. The V gene is TRBV5-1, the J gene TRBJ1-4; D might be TRBD1 (5 bases). CDR1 and CDR2 from the germline V gene are SGHRS and YFSETQ. This CDR3 has 14 amino acids. The germline V and J ends were trimmed by 9 bases and 3 bases, with 15 bases remaining between them. DNA of the CDR3: TGCGCCACCGGCCCGGGGGGGGCTAATGAAAAACTGTTTTTT. It specifies CATGPGGANEKLFF.

The rearrangement joins TRBV27 to TRBJ2-3, with 11 bases identical to TRBD2. Germline CDR1 MNHEY, CDR2 SMNVEV (reference sequence). This CDR3 is 16 amino acids long. V shed 1 base, J shed 6 bases, and the junction held 6 bases outside the gene matches. DNA for the CDR3: TGTGCCAGCAGTTTATATCCTAGCGGGAGGTCGGATACGCAGTATTTT. Translating gives CASSLYPSGRSDTQYF.

The rearrangement links TRBV29-1 to TRBJ2-3, with 7 bases identical to TRBD2. Germline V gives CDR1 SQVTM, CDR2 ANQGSEA. The CDR3 is 15 residues long. The V and J ends lost 1 base and 5 bases, in that order; junction bases with no gene match: 9. CDR3 loop: CSVEGVGGPGDTQYF. The DNA of the CDR3 is TGCAGCGTTGAAGGGGTGGGAGGGCCAGGAGATACGCAGTATTTT.

The genes are TRBV7-3 and TRBJ1-5; D is unclear. Germline-derived CDR1 and CDR2 are SGHTA and FQGTGA. The CDR3 has 15 residues. Trimming cost V 1 base and J 6 bases, with 13 bases left between them. Here the CDR3 reads CASSLRGGNAQPQHF. DNA of the CDR3: TGTGCCAGCAGCTTAAGGGGAGGGAACGCTCAGCCCCAGCATTTT.

This chain connects TRBV5-4 to TRBJ1-1; D is uncertain. The CDR3 spans 15 residues. V was shortened by 0 bases and J by 0 bases, with 9 bases between the two germline ends. The germline V gene encodes CDR1 SGHNT and CDR2 YYREEE (reference sequence). CDR3 protein: CASSLARAMNTEAFF. The DNA of the CDR3 is TGTGCCAGCAGCTTGGCGCGGGCCATGAACACTGAAGCTTTCTTT. Filled out from reference TRBV5-4 and TRBJ1-1, the complete variable domain reads ETGVTQSPTHLIKTRGQQVTLRCSSQSGHNTVSWYQQALGQGPQFIFQYYREEENGRGNFPPRFSGLQFPNYSSELNVNALELDDSALYLCASSLARAMNTEAFFGQGTRLTVV.

The V and J genes are TRBV18 and TRBJ1-2; TRBD1 matches 8 bases. The CDR3 runs 13 residues. V gave up 4 bases and J gave up 7 bases; unmatched junction bases: 5. Germline CDR1 reads KGHSH; CDR2 reads LQKENI. CDR3 sequence: CASSQQGAGGYTF. The CDR3 DNA sequence: TGTGCCAGCTCACAGCAGGGGGCCGGTGGCTACACCTTC.

The chain has TRBV7-3 and TRBJ1-1, with 10 bases lining up with TRBD1. The CDR3 consists of 14 residues. V shed 3 bases and J 13 bases; nucleotides not matched to a gene: 11. Per the germline V gene, CDR1 is SGHTA and CDR2 is FQGTGA. The CDR3 region is CASSFSHGQGGIFF. The CDR3 DNA follows: TGTGCCAGCAGCTTTTCTCACGGACAGGGGGGTATTTTCTTT. Together with reference TRBV7-3 and TRBJ1-1, the CDR3 gives the full variable domain: GAGVSQTPSNKVTEKGKYVELRCDPISGHTALYWYRQSLGQGPEFLIYFQGTGAADDSGLPNDRFFAVRPEGSVSTLKIQRTERGDSAVYLCASSFSHGQGGIFFGQGTRLTVV.

V gene TRBV5-1 combines with J gene TRBJ2-2, with 9 bases that match TRBD1. With 0 bases clipped from V and 6 bases from J, the junction kept 9 bases outside the gene matches. Germline V gene sequence: CDR1 SGHRS, CDR2 YFSETQ. This CDR3 is 17 amino acids long. The CDR3 DNA sequence: TGCGCCAGCAGCTTGGAGGGTCCGGGACAGGGACCCGGGGAGCTGTTTTTT. Residues: CASSLEGPGQGPGELFF.

The V gene is TRBV7-9, the J gene TRBJ2-1; 10 bases align to TRBD2. This CDR3 region has 15 residues. V lost 6 bases, J lost 3 bases, and 5 bases stayed unmatched. Germline CDR1 SEHNR, CDR2 FQNEAQ (reference sequence). CDR3: CASRPGLADYNEQFF. DNA of the CDR3: TGTGCCAGCAGACCTGGACTAGCGGACTACAATGAGCAGTTCTTC.

This clone was counted once. Other nucleotide sequences in the sample specify the same CDR3. The V and J genes are TRBV3-1 (or the pseudogene TRBV3-2) and TRBJ2-2, with TRBD2 identical over 15 bases. Trimming removed 10 bases from V and 6 bases from J; junction bases left unmatched: 9. This CDR3 is 16 amino acids long. CDR1 is LGHDT and CDR2 is YNNKEL in the germline V gene (reference sequence). DNA for the CDR3: TGTGCCACACAAGGACTAGCGGGAGGGAGACCCGGGGAGCTGTTTTTT. Protein product: CATQGLAGGRPGELFF.

The chain is built from TRBV28 and TRBJ1-4; TRBD1 aligns across 9 bases. The V gene's germline CDR1 is MDHEN and CDR2 SYDVKM. The CDR3 is 15 residues long. V lost 3 bases and J lost 5; bases outside the gene matches: 4. CDR3 DNA sequence: TGTGCCAGCAGTTTTTTTGGACAGGGGAATGAAAAACTGTTTTTT. This translates into CASSFFGQGNEKLFF.

This clone was seen many times. This sequence joins TRBV25-1 and TRBJ2-3, with a tentative D call TRBD2 (5 bases). Germline CDR1 and CDR2: MGHDK and SYGVNS. The CDR3 extends over 15 amino acids. Deletions cut 8 bases from V and 2 bases from J, with 17 bases between. CDR3 region: CASLSGARNTDTQYF. CDR3 DNA: TGTGCCAGCCTAAGCGGCGCCCGAAACACAGATACGCAGTATTTT.

The chain employs TRBV4-1 and TRBJ2-1, with 8 bases aligning to TRBD2. The CDR3 runs to 16 residues. Germline CDR1 reads MGHRA; CDR2 reads YSYEKL. The V segment lost 2 bases and the J segment 4 bases; nucleotides outside the gene matches: 7. CDR3 coding DNA: TGCGCCAGCAGCCAAAGCGGGAGTGGCTTTTACAATGAGCAGTTCTTC. This gives the protein CASSQSGSGFYNEQFF.

V and J are TRBV11-2 and TRBJ2-7; TRBD2 matches 10 bases. Germline V CDR1 and CDR2: SGHAT, FQNNGV. This CDR3 region has 16 residues. Germline trimming cut 2 bases from V and 4 bases from J; bases unmatched to any gene: 8. This CDR3 is CASSLFERGGVYEQYF. CDR3 sequence (DNA): TGTGCCAGCAGCTTATTCGAGCGGGGGGGTGTTTACGAGCAGTACTTC.